The rows below give T cell receptor beta chains drawn from one sample of a study of CD8+ T cells in alopecia areata. This table comes from immunoSEQ multiplex PCR, and its TCRdb copy is limited to in-frame clones, with some not included. The sample lists approximately 180,000 clones, around 60% occurring once. The sequences come from CD4+ T cells sorted from blood, collected at roughly week 49, from a patient treated with tofacitinib. The receptors come from a human donor with alopecia areata. The CDR3 runs from the conserved cysteine through the conserved F or W. D genes are given only for firm matches. The size field is filled for only some rows; it gives once, few, many or a size class.

j_call clone_size d_call v_call cdr3_aa cdr3_nt
TRBJ2-7 NA NA TRBV29-1 CSVRTAYEQYF TGCAGCGTTCGGACAGCCTACGAGCAGTACTTC
TRBJ1-1 NA NA TRBV30 CAWSMGNTEAFF TGTGCCTGGAGTATGGGGAACACTGAAGCTTTCTTT
TRBJ2-7 NA NA TRBV9 CASSVEAGFVYEQYF TGTGCCAGCAGCGTAGAAGCAGGGTTCGTATACGAGCAGTACTTC
TRBJ2-7 NA NA TRBV7-9 CASSPGGQSSYEQYF TGTGCCAGCAGCCCCGGCGGACAGAGCTCCTACGAGCAGTACTTC
TRBJ2-7 few NA TRBV29-1 CSSCFRDGGEQYF TGCAGCTCCTGTTTCAGGGACGGGGGCGAGCAGTACTTC
TRBJ2-2 NA NA TRBV13 CASSPSPGTEFTGELFF TGTGCCAGCAGCCCCTCCCCCGGGACCGAATTCACCGGGGAGCTGTTTTTT
TRBJ2-7 NA NA TRBV29-1 CSVKKQRYEQYF TGCAGCGTCAAAAAACAGAGATACGAGCAGTACTTC
TRBJ1-1 few NA TRBV29-1 CSVERRQANTEAFF TGCAGCGTTGAACGTCGGCAGGCGAACACTGAAGCTTTCTTT
TRBJ2-3 few TRBD2 TRBV19 CASSTTGGDTQYF TGTGCCAGTAGCACGACGGGGGGAGATACGCAGTATTTT
TRBJ1-4 NA NA TRBV4-1 CASSQDTLEKLFF TGCGCCAGCAGCCAAGATACTCTGGAAAAACTGTTTTTT
TRBJ2-7 NA TRBD2 TRBV25-1 CASSALAGGNEQYF TGTGCCAGCAGTGCTTTAGCGGGGGGGAACGAGCAGTACTTC
TRBJ1-1 NA NA TRBV29-1 CSVLVRGPSEAFF TGCAGCGTACTAGTTCGGGGGCCCTCTGAAGCTTTCTTT
TRBJ2-7 NA NA TRBV6-6 CASTGSYEQYF TGTGCCAGCACCGGATCCTACGAGCAGTACTTC
TRBJ1-1 few TRBD1 TRBV19 CASSTQGAASPGAFF TGTGCCAGTAGTACCCAGGGGGCGGCGAGTCCGGGAGCTTTCTTT
TRBJ2-1 NA TRBD2 TRBV25-1 CASRRMSGGAIDEQFF TGTGCCAGCCGAAGAATGAGCGGGGGGGCTATCGATGAGCAGTTCTTC
TRBJ2-6 NA TRBD2 TRBV10-3 CAISESRDYRQSSGANVLTF TGTGCCATCAGTGAGTCTCGGGACTACCGTCAAAGCTCTGGGGCCAACGTCCTGACTTTC
TRBJ2-1 medium-sized NA TRBV5-4 CASSLRGSYNEQFF TGTGCCAGCAGCTTGAGGGGTTCCTACAATGAGCAGTTCTTC
TRBJ1-4 NA NA TRBV30 CAWSLTGPNEKLFF TGTGCCTGGAGTCTCACAGGCCCTAATGAAAAACTGTTTTTT
TRBJ2-3 few NA TRBV2 CASSELGTSTDTQYF TGTGCCAGCAGTGAATTGGGCACTTCCACAGATACGCAGTATTTT
TRBJ1-2 NA NA TRBV30 CAWILGASGYTF TGTGCCTGGATTTTAGGGGCTTCTGGCTACACCTTC
TRBJ2-1 NA TRBD1 TRBV29-1 CSVGPLGTGSSYNEQFF TGCAGCGTTGGGCCATTGGGGACAGGGAGTTCCTACAATGAGCAGTTCTTC
TRBJ1-2 NA NA TRBV15 CATSRDLIDGYTF TGTGCCACCAGCAGAGATCTTATAGATGGCTACACCTTC
TRBJ2-5 NA TRBD1 TRBV7-7 CASSLAFGTVEETQYF TGTGCCAGCAGCTTAGCATTTGGGACAGTCGAAGAGACCCAGTACTTC
TRBJ2-3 few NA TRBV2 CASSVQGRGDTQYF TGTGCCAGCAGTGTACAGGGCCGCGGGGATACGCAGTATTTT
TRBJ2-1 few TRBD1 TRBV5-1 CASSSWTGSAHNEQFF TGCGCCAGCAGCAGTTGGACAGGCTCGGCACACAATGAGCAGTTCTTC
TRBJ2-5 NA NA TRBV7-6 CASSSGGGAQYF TGTGCCAGCAGCTCAGGTGGGGGCGCGCAGTACTTC
TRBJ1-1 NA NA TRBV12-5 CASGLDLVSEAFF TGTGCTAGTGGTTTGGACCTGGTCTCTGAAGCTTTCTTT
TRBJ1-2 few TRBD1 TRBV29-1 CSGGQGSYGYTF TGCAGCGGGGGACAGGGGAGCTATGGCTACACCTTC
TRBJ2-1 few TRBD2 TRBV29-1 CSSGLAGLEQFF TGCAGCTCTGGACTAGCGGGGCTTGAGCAGTTCTTC
TRBJ2-3 NA TRBD2 TRBV9 CASSARTSGFTDTQYF TGTGCCAGCAGCGCCCGGACTAGCGGGTTCACAGATACGCAGTATTTT
TRBJ2-3 NA NA TRBV30 CAWSPPGGGGADTQYF TGTGCCTGGAGTCCCCCCGGGGGCGGCGGCGCAGATACGCAGTATTTT
TRBJ2-6 once NA TRBV15 CATSFVFSGANVLTF TGTGCCACCAGCTTTGTATTCAGTGGGGCCAACGTCCTGACTTTC
TRBJ2-7 NA TRBD1 TRBV20-1 CSAVQGQEQYF TGCAGTGCTGTACAGGGGCAGGAGCAGTACTTC
TRBJ2-2 once TRBD1 TRBV7-2 CASSLQTGRKTGELFF TGTGCCAGCAGCTTACAGACAGGGAGAAAGACCGGGGAGCTGTTTTTT
TRBJ2-1 once TRBD1 TRBV11-2 CASRDAQGSSYNEQFF TGTGCCAGCAGGGATGCACAGGGGAGCTCCTACAATGAGCAGTTCTTC
TRBJ1-1 once NA TRBV5-1 CASSFRDGEAFF TGCGCCAGCAGCTTCCGGGACGGTGAAGCTTTCTTT
TRBJ1-5 NA NA TRBV29-1 CSVGTNSNQPQHF TGCAGCGTTGGGACAAATAGCAATCAGCCCCAGCATTTT
TRBJ2-3 NA NA TRBV9 CASSVRWTSTDTQYF TGTGCCAGCAGCGTACGATGGACTAGCACAGATACGCAGTATTTT
TRBJ1-1 NA TRBD1 TRBV9 CASSKGQGWVTEAFF TGTGCCAGCAGCAAGGGACAGGGCTGGGTCACTGAAGCTTTCTTT
TRBJ1-1 few NA TRBV19 CASRVGPGGTDTEAFF TGTGCCAGTAGGGTTGGTCCGGGAGGGACGGACACTGAAGCTTTCTTT
TRBJ1-6 NA TRBD1 TRBV2 CASRGQGGSPLHF TGTGCCAGCAGGGGACAGGGAGGTTCACCCCTCCACTTT
TRBJ2-2 NA NA TRBV14 CASSQSVPGELFF TGTGCCAGCAGCCAATCGGTACCCGGGGAGCTGTTTTTT
TRBJ1-6 NA NA TRBV30 CAWNRARRNSPLHF TGTGCCTGGAATCGAGCAAGAAGGAATTCACCCCTCCACTTT
TRBJ2-5 few NA TRBV11-1 CASSLGAKPSQETQYF TGTGCCAGCAGCTTAGGAGCCAAACCCTCCCAAGAGACCCAGTACTTC
TRBJ2-1 NA NA TRBV15 CATSRDGVNNEQFF TGTGCCACCAGCAGAGATGGGGTAAACAATGAGCAGTTCTTC